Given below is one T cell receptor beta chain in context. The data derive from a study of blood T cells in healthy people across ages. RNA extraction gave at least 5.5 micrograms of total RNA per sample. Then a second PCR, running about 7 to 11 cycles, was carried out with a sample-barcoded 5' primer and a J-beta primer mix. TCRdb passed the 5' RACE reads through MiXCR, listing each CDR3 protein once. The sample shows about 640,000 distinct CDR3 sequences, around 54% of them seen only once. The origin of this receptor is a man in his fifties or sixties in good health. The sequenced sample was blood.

CDR3 in amino acids: CASSEFGGGEDTQYF. The CDR3 nucleotides read TGTGCCAGCAGTGAATTCGGCGGGGGAGAAGATACGCAGTATTTT. The gene calls are TRBV2 and TRBJ2-3; 7 bases line up with TRBD2. The CDR3 has 15 residues. The trim removed 2 bases at V and 5 bases at J, leaving 7 bases unmatched. In germline, CDR1 is SNHLY, CDR2 FYNNEI. The whole variable domain, filled in from reference TRBV2 and TRBJ2-3, reads EPEVTQTPSHQVTQMGQEVILRCVPISNHLYFYWYRQILGQKVEFLVSFYNNEISEKSEIFDDQFSVERPDGSNFTLKIRSTKLEDSAMYFCASSEFGGGEDTQYFGPGTRLTVL.